This T cell receptor (beta chain) came from a study of CD8 T cells in ankylosing spondylitis. The CDR3 runs to 14 residues. Germline lookup yields CDR1 SGHVS and CDR2 FNYEAQ. With 2 bases clipped from V and 6 bases from J, the junction kept 3 bases outside the gene matches. This clonotype was detected a few times. TCRdb processed the 5' RACE reads anew with MiXCR; each CDR3 protein has one entry. The sample carries 30,000 to 35,000 distinct CDR3 sequences, about 31% recorded once. Sequencing was performed on synovial fluid, either unsorted or a sorted T cell fraction (not recorded which). The TCR comes from a male donor with ankylosing spondylitis. The V call is TRBV7-6, the J call TRBJ2-1; the match to TRBD1 covers 8 bases. The CDR3 region has the DNA TGTGCCAGCAGCTTACAGGACAGGGTCAATGAGCAGTTCTTC. Translated, it gives CASSLQDRVNEQFF.